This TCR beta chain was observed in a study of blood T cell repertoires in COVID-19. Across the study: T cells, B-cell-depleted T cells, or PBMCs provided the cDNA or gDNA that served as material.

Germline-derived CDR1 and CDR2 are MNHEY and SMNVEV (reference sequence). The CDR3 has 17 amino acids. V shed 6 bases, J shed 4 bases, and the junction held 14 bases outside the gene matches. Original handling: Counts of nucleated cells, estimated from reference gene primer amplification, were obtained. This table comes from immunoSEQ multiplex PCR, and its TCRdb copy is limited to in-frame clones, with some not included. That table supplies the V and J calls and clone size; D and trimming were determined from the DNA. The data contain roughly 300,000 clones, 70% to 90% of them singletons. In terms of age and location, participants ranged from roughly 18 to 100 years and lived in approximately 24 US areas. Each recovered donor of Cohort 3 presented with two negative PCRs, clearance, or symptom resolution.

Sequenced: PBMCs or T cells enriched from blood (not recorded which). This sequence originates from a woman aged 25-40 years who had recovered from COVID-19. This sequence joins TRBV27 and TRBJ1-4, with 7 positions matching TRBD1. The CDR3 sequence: CASSFFTDRADNEKLFF. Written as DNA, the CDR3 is TGTGCCAGCAGCTTTTTCACCGACAGGGCGGATAATGAAAAACTGTTTTTT.